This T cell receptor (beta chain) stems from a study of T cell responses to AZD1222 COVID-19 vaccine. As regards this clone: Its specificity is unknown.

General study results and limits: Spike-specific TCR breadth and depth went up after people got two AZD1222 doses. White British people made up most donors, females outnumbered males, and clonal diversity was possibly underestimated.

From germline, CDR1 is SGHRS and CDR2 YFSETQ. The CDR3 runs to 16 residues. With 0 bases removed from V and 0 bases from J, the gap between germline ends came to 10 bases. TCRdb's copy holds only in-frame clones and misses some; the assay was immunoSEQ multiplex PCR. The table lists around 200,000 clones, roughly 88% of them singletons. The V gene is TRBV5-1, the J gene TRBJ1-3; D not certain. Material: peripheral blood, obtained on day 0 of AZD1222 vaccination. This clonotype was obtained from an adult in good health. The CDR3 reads CASSLDPGSSGNTIYF. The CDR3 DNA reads TGCGCCAGCAGCTTGGATCCAGGCTCCTCTGGAAACACCATATATTTT. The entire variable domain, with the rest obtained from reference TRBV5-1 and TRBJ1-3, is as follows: KAGVTQTPRYLIKTRGQQVTLSCSPISGHRSVSWYQQTPGQGLQFLFEYFSETQRNKGNFPGRFSGRQFSNSRSEMNVSTLELGDSALYLCASSLDPGSSGNTIYFGEGSWLTVV.